The 3 T cell receptor beta chains below all came from one sample that was sequenced in a study of T cells in Graves' hyperthyroidism and ophthalmopathy. Template material for amplifying TCR beta CDR3 regions consisted of RNA transcripts. A set of HTBI primers served as the primers for a first-round RT-PCR of the TCR CDR3. From the multiplex PCR reads, TCRdb called clonotypes with MiXCR, one entry per CDR3 protein. The data contain about 590,000 distinct CDR3 sequences, 14% of them seen just once; the ten biggest clones take up roughly 7.7%. Sequences were obtained from blood. These receptors all come from a woman aged 18-35 years with Graves' ophthalmopathy.

Comment on this clonotype: This clone may be a read error of a much larger clone one base away. The chain couples TRBV6-1 to TRBJ2-7, with D possibly matching TRBD1 (5 bases). The assigned J gene may be wrong: the sequence end matches TRBJ2-1 better. The germline gives CDR1 MNHNS, CDR2 SASEGT. The CDR3 contains 13 residues. CDR3 protein: CASSPGFAYEQFF. CDR3 coding DNA: TGTGCCAGCAGTCCAGGGTTCGCCTACGAGCAGTTCTTC.

Many counts were recorded for this clonotype. The chain is built from TRBV14 and TRBJ2-1, with D possibly matching TRBD2 (6 bases). Per germline, CDR1 SGHDN and CDR2 FVKESK. This CDR3 comprises 13 residues. V dropped 4 bases and J dropped 7 bases, with 11 bases sitting between them. CDR3 DNA: TGTGCCAGCAGCCCTGGAGGGAGGAATGAGCAGTTCTTC. Protein sequence: CASSPGGRNEQFF.

This clonotype was picked up many times. The chain links TRBV29-1 to TRBJ1-1; possible D gene TRBD1, 5 bases. CDR1 is SQVTM, CDR2 ANQGSEA, per germline. V dropped 7 bases and J dropped 0 bases, with 15 bases sitting between them. There are 14 residues in the CDR3. As DNA, the CDR3 is TGCAGCGCGAGACCGGGACGAGTGAACACTGAAGCTTTCTTT. Amino acid sequence: CSARPGRVNTEAFF. The entire variable domain, with the rest obtained from reference TRBV29-1 and TRBJ1-1, is as follows: SAVISQKPSRDICQRGTSLTIQCQVDSQVTMMFWYRQQPGQSLTLIATANQGSEATYESGFVIDKFPISRPNLTFSTLTVSNMSPEDSSIYLCSARPGRVNTEAFFGQGTRLTVV.